One sample yielded the 29 T cell receptor beta chains listed below, sequenced in a study of chemoradiotherapy in HPV16-positive cancers. Repertoires were generated with immunoSEQ multiplex PCR, while TCRdb's copy carries only in-frame clones and drops some. The sample has about 7,900 clones, roughly 76% seen once. This specimen was acquired from a patient who underwent chemoradiotherapy. Receptors originate from a human donor with HPV-associated anogenital cancer.

V and J are TRBV2 and TRBJ1-5, with D unresolved. There are 15 residues in the CDR3. V was clipped by 3 bases and J by 2 bases, with 11 bases between them. CDR1 and CDR2 from the germline V gene are SNHLY and FYNNEI. DNA for the CDR3: TGTGCCAGCAGTGAGATATGGGGTGGCAATCAGCCCCAGCATTTT. It translates to CASSEIWGGNQPQHF.

The chain carries TRBV6-5 and TRBJ1-6, with D unclear. CDR3 size: 12 residues. Germline V gene sequence: CDR1 MNHEY, CDR2 SVGAGI. Trimming cost V 6 bases and J 9 bases, with 9 bases left between them. CDR3 coding DNA: TGTGCCAGCAGCAGGACGGGTTCACCCCTCCACTTT. Translated, it gives CASSRTGSPLHF.

CDR3 protein: CASVPPADTQYF. In nucleotides, the CDR3 is TGTGCCAGCGTCCCCCCGGCCGATACGCAGTATTTT. The chain has TRBV6-5 and TRBJ2-3; no firm D call. Germline V gene sequence: CDR1 MNHEY, CDR2 SVGAGI. Deletions cut 8 bases from V and 6 bases from J, with 12 bases between. The CDR3 sequence is 12 residues long.

The chain's CDR3 is CSVGRGWEQYF. CDR3 in DNA: TGCAGTGTAGGCAGGGGGTGGGAGCAGTACTTC. The chain recombines TRBV20-1 with TRBJ2-7, with 7 bases lining up with TRBD1. There are 11 residues in the CDR3. J was trimmed by 7 bases and V by 7 bases; bases with no gene match: 7. CDR1 and CDR2 (germline): DFQATT, SNEGSKA (reference sequence).

The chain recombines TRBV28 with TRBJ2-3; 16 nucleotides align to TRBD2. CDR1 MDHEN and CDR2 SYDVKM come from the germline V gene. The junction had 15 bases not matched to a gene; V was cut back by 3 bases and J by 9 bases. The CDR3 is 19 residues long. The CDR3 nucleotides read TGTGCCAGCAGTTTCTCACCGGGGACTAGCGGGAGGGGGATGGCGACGCAGTATTTT. Translation: CASSFSPGTSGRGMATQYF.

This chain joins TRBV9 and TRBJ2-1, with TRBD2 as a possible D gene (6 bases). This CDR3 is 14 amino acids long. V was trimmed by 0 bases and J by 10 bases, leaving 14 bases between them. The germline V gene has CDR1 SGDLS and CDR2 YYNGEE. The CDR3 loop is CASSVARGATEQFF. The CDR3 DNA reads TGTGCCAGCAGCGTAGCCCGCGGGGCGACGGAGCAGTTCTTC.

This sequence joins TRBV5-1 and TRBJ1-5; 10 bases are shared with TRBD1. Germline V gives CDR1 SGHRS, CDR2 YFSETQ. The CDR3 loop spans 15 amino acids. Trimming cost V 0 bases and J 7 bases; bases outside gene matches: 4. In DNA, the CDR3 is TGCGCCAGCAGCTTGGGGGGACAGGGGAGCCAGCCCCAGCATTTT. Residues: CASSLGGQGSQPQHF.

V usage is TRBV2 and J usage is TRBJ2-3; 7 bases agree with TRBD1. V shed 6 bases, J shed 4 bases, and the junction held 4 bases outside the gene matches. Germline V gene sequence: CDR1 SNHLY, CDR2 FYNNEI. The length of the CDR3 is 13 residues. The DNA for the CDR3 is TGTGCCAGCAGCCTGGGACAGCCAGATACGCAGTATTTT. Translated: CASSLGQPDTQYF.

There are a few counts of this clone. The J gene is TRBJ2-2, the V gene TRBV28, with TRBD2 matching 15 bases. Trimming removed 3 bases from V and 6 bases from J; junction bases left unmatched: 5. The CDR3 extends over 17 amino acids. Germline V lookup: CDR1 MDHEN, CDR2 SYDVKM. CDR3 nucleotide sequence: TGTGCCAGCAGTTTCTGGGGACTAGCGGGAGGTCCCGGGGAGCTGTTTTTT. This sequence encodes CASSFWGLAGGPGELFF.

The sample holds a few counts of this clone. V and J are TRBV6-5 and TRBJ2-2; D possibly corresponds to TRBD1 (6 bases). The CDR3 loop spans 15 amino acids. V was pared by 2 bases and J by 5 bases, with 12 bases between. The germline CDR1 and CDR2 sequences are MNHEY and SVGAGI. The CDR3 sequence is CASSYAQGKTGELFF. The CDR3 DNA follows: TGTGCCAGCAGTTACGCTCAGGGGAAGACCGGGGAGCTGTTTTTT.

The CDR3 loop is CATSRDRQGGSEKLFF. The CDR3 DNA sequence: TGTGCCACCAGCAGAGACCGACAGGGCGGAAGTGAAAAACTGTTTTTT. The chain joins TRBV15 to TRBJ1-4; 7 bases are a match to TRBD1. The length of the CDR3 is 16 residues. CDR1 and CDR2 from the germline V gene are LNHNV and YYDKDF (reference sequence). V dropped 0 bases and J dropped 7; count of bases not matched to a gene: 8.

The chain is built from TRBV19 and TRBJ1-1; tentative D call: TRBD1 (6 bases). V was trimmed by 0 bases and J by 3 bases, leaving 11 bases between them. CDR1 and CDR2 (germline): LNHDA, SQIVND (reference sequence). This CDR3 is built from 15 residues. CDR3 DNA sequence: TGTGCCAGTAGTATAGATAGCGGGGGCTACACTGAAGCTTTCTTT. Translation gives CASSIDSGGYTEAFF.

The chain recombines TRBV7-9 with TRBJ1-5; possible D gene TRBD1, 5 bases. Germline V CDR1 and CDR2: SEHNR, FQNEAQ (reference sequence). The CDR3 spans 15 residues. Trimming cost V 5 bases and J 6 bases, with 17 bases left between them. The CDR3 spells CASSPSRGVGQPQHF. CDR3 coding DNA: TGTGCCAGCAGCCCCTCTCGGGGGGTAGGTCAGCCCCAGCATTTT.

J is TRBJ2-1 and V is TRBV5-1; D call uncertain. Germline V gene lookup returns CDR1 SGHRS and CDR2 YFSETQ. The germline V and J ends were trimmed by 2 bases and 9 bases, with 9 bases remaining between them. This CDR3 is built from 12 residues. CDR3: CASSFHNTEQFF. CDR3 sequence (DNA): TGCGCCAGCAGCTTTCACAACACTGAGCAGTTCTTC.

The chain carries TRBV28 and TRBJ2-4; TRBD2 matches 7 bases. From germline, CDR1 is MDHEN and CDR2 SYDVKM. The junction had 14 bases not matched to a gene; V was cut back by 11 bases and J by 10 bases. The CDR3 extends over 13 amino acids. CDR3 in amino acids: CAAGRRPAPIQYF. CDR3 bases: TGTGCCGCCGGGAGGAGGCCGGCTCCAATTCAGTACTTC.

A few counts support this clone. The J gene is TRBJ2-7, the V gene TRBV18; D is perhaps TRBD2 (5 bases). There are 14 residues in the CDR3. V lost 3 bases and J lost 4, with 13 bases in between. Germline CDR1 is KGHSH and CDR2 is LQKENI. The CDR3 DNA follows: TGTGCCAGCTCACCCGGGGTGGGTGGTTACGAGCAGTACTTC. This sequence encodes CASSPGVGGYEQYF.

This clone was detected only once. V gene TRBV10-3 combines with J gene TRBJ1-5; D is perhaps TRBD1 (5 bases). CDR1 and CDR2 from the germline V gene are ENHRY and SYGVKD. The CDR3 covers 13 residues. The germline V and J ends were trimmed by 5 bases and 3 bases, with 8 bases remaining between them. Here the CDR3 DNA reads TGTGCCATCAGTACGGGACTCAATCAGCCCCAGCATTTT. Its translation is CAISTGLNQPQHF.

The V gene is TRBV27, the J gene TRBJ1-2; the D gene is possibly TRBD1 (6 bases). CDR1 is MNHEY, CDR2 SMNVEV, per germline (reference sequence). CDR3 size: 14 residues. Between the trimmed V and J ends, which lost 1 base and 8 bases, there was a span of 14 bases. The CDR3 region is CASSLLGGPEGYTF. Written as DNA, the CDR3 is TGTGCCAGCAGTTTATTGGGGGGCCCAGAGGGCTACACCTTC.

This sequence joins TRBV29-1 and TRBJ2-5, with TRBD2 identical over 7 bases. This CDR3 comprises 15 residues. CDR1 and CDR2 from the germline V gene are SQVTM and ANQGSEA. V shed 4 bases, J shed 2 bases, and the junction held 10 bases outside the gene matches. In DNA form, the CDR3 reads TGCAGCGTTGTAATCCTAGCGGTCCGACAAGAGACCCAGTACTTC. Amino acids: CSVVILAVRQETQYF.

The chain is built from TRBV11-2 and TRBJ2-1; D possibly corresponds to TRBD2 (7 bases). The V gene lost 0 bases and the J gene lost 0 bases, with 15 bases spanning the gap. Germline CDR1 SGHAT, CDR2 FQNNGV. The CDR3 runs 18 residues. CDR3 DNA: TGTGCCAGCAGCTTAGAGACCTGGCGGGGGCGCTCCTACAATGAGCAGTTCTTC. Amino acid sequence: CASSLETWRGRSYNEQFF.

The rearrangement links TRBV11-2 to TRBJ2-1, with 11 bases that match TRBD2. The V segment lost 6 bases and the J segment 2 bases; nucleotides outside the gene matches: 0. Germline CDR1 is SGHAT and CDR2 is FQNNGV. The CDR3 has 14 residues. The CDR3 bases are TGTGCCAGCAGGACTAGCGGGACCTACAATGAGCAGTTCTTC. It codes for CASRTSGTYNEQFF. The entire variable domain, with the rest obtained from reference TRBV11-2 and TRBJ2-1, is as follows: EAGVAQSPRYKIIEKRQSVAFWCNPISGHATLYWYQQILGQGPKLLIQFQNNGVVDDSQLPKDRFSAERLKGVDSTLKIQPAKLEDSAVYLCASRTSGTYNEQFFGPGTRLTVL.

This rearrangement joins TRBV6-5 to TRBJ1-2, with 8 bases lining up with TRBD1. This CDR3 comprises 14 residues. Germline assignment: CDR1 MNHEY and CDR2 SVGAGI. Losses at the gene ends were 6 bases for V and 0 bases for J; bases not matched to a gene: 3. CDR3 nucleotides: TGTGCCAGCAGAAGACAGGGGACTAACTATGGCTACACCTTC. It yields the protein CASRRQGTNYGYTF.

The chain recombines TRBV7-2 with TRBJ2-1, with TRBD1 matching over 8 bases. With 4 bases clipped from V and 15 bases from J, the junction kept 5 bases outside the gene matches. The CDR3 runs to 11 residues. From germline, CDR1 is SGHTA and CDR2 FQGNSA. The CDR3 region is CASSWTGLGFF. The CDR3, as DNA: TGTGCCAGCAGCTGGACAGGGCTTGGGTTCTTC.

The J gene is TRBJ2-2, the V gene TRBV10-2; 12 nucleotides align to TRBD1. The junction had 3 bases not matched to a gene; V was cut back by 8 bases and J by 5 bases. The CDR3 is 14 amino acids. The V gene's germline CDR1 is WSHSY and CDR2 SAAADI. The CDR3 protein is CASGDRGQTGELFF. The DNA for the CDR3 is TGCGCCAGCGGGGACAGGGGGCAGACCGGGGAGCTGTTTTTT.

This rearrangement joins TRBV5-1 to TRBJ2-1; 13 bases map to TRBD2. With 1 base clipped from V and 6 bases from J, the junction kept 10 bases outside the gene matches. Germline CDR1 SGHRS, CDR2 YFSETQ. CDR3 length: 18 amino acids. The CDR3 is CASSLPVSGTSGTNEQFF. Here the CDR3 DNA reads TGCGCCAGCAGCTTGCCGGTATCCGGGACTAGCGGGACCAATGAGCAGTTCTTC.

This clone came up a few times. V and J are TRBV4-1 and TRBJ1-5; 9 bases fit TRBD1. The trim removed 2 bases at V and 4 bases at J, leaving 3 bases unmatched. The germline gives CDR1 MGHRA, CDR2 YSYEKL. This CDR3 contains 15 residues. The CDR3 DNA reads as TGCGCCAGCAGCCAATGGACAGGGGTAAATCAGCCCCAGCATTTT. This sequence encodes CASSQWTGVNQPQHF.

CDR3 sequence reads: CASSQTGGLNQPQHF. DNA for the CDR3: TGTGCCAGCAGCCAAACAGGGGGCCTCAATCAGCCCCAGCATTTT. The chain couples TRBV7-2 to TRBJ1-5, with 9 bases aligning to TRBD1. The CDR3 extends over 15 amino acids. V lost 5 bases to trimming and J lost 3 bases; unmatched junction nucleotides: 5. From germline, CDR1 is SGHTA and CDR2 FQGNSA.

The chain uses TRBV4-1 and TRBJ1-4, with TRBD1 identical over 8 bases. Germline V gene data show CDR1 as MGHRA and CDR2 as YSYEKL. The CDR3 has 15 residues. J lost 0 bases, V lost 4 bases, and 1 base had no gene match. CDR3 region: CASSPDRATNEKLFF. The CDR3 DNA reads as TGCGCCAGCAGCCCGGACAGGGCAACTAATGAAAAACTGTTTTTT.

The chain uses TRBV6-1 and TRBJ1-4; the D gene is possibly TRBD1 (5 bases). Germline CDR1 reads MNHNS; CDR2 reads SASEGT. Trimming removed 7 bases from V and 1 base from J, with 10 bases in between. The CDR3 has 14 amino acids. Written as DNA, the CDR3 is TGTGCCAGCAAATCAGGGATAACTAATGAAAAACTGTTTTTT. It yields the protein CASKSGITNEKLFF.